This T cell receptor beta chain came from a study of glioma-infiltrating T cells. The iRepertoire nested amplicon-rescue multiplex PCR amplified TCR alpha and beta CDR3s from RNA. TCRdb re-derived calls from the multiplex PCR reads in MiXCR, one entry per CDR3 protein. Counted here are under 200,000 distinct CDR3 sequences, around 32% occurring once; the ten biggest clones make up 20% to 25%. This clonotype was counted ten times or more. Its antigen is still unknown. General observations from the study: Non-neoplastic patients had below-expected tissue-blood divergence, while all gliomas exceeded expectation.

The clonotype was recovered from a human donor with low-grade glioma or glioblastoma, undergoing nonglioma brain surgery, or in good health (not recorded which). Sequencing was done on a sample of glioma tissue, nonneoplastic brain tissue, or PBMCs (not recorded which).

CDR3 nucleotide sequence: TGTGCCAGCAAACTAGCCACTAGCGGGAGAGGAGACGAGCAGTACTTC. Its protein is CASKLATSGRGDEQYF. The chain couples TRBV6-2 or TRBV6-3 to TRBJ2-7; the match to TRBD2 covers 11 bases. The J segment lost 5 bases and the V segment lost 7 bases, leaving 13 bases of the junction unmatched. Germline V lookup: CDR1 MNHEY, CDR2 SVGEGT. The length of the CDR3 is 16 residues.